The clone carrying this TCR beta chain came up many times. What it binds is not known. This entry comes from a study of neurological immune-mediated disorders. Broader study findings: HTLV-1-associated myelopathy showed the most TCR clonal expansion; multiple sclerosis the least, below healthy controls.

The cDNA was synthesized by means of template-switch 5'RACE, which was carried out with 10-nucleotide random UMIs. From 15-18 subjects, each sequencing run yielded over 180 million TCR-beta sequences. In TCRdb, the 5' RACE reads were re-called with MiXCR into one record per CDR3 protein. The sample records 25,000 to 35,000 distinct CDR3 sequences, around 17% being singletons. This CDR3 is built from 18 residues. The germline V gene encodes CDR1 SGHRS and CDR2 YFSETQ. Trimming cost V 2 bases and J 0 bases, with 15 bases left between them. Time point denoted: technical triplicate 3. Sequencing was done on a sample of CD4+ T cells from blood. The TCR originated in a female donor with HTLV-1-associated myelopathy (HAM/TSP). This chain connects TRBV5-1 to TRBJ1-6; D is possibly TRBD1 (6 bases). The CDR3 protein is CASSFGGPASSYNSPLHF. Written as DNA, the CDR3 is TGCGCCAGCAGCTTCGGGGGCCCAGCTAGCTCCTATAATTCACCCCTCCACTTT.